Below, 31 T cell receptor beta chains from the same sample are listed, as sequenced in a study of CD8+ T cells in alopecia areata. Sequencing used cDNA as its template, made by extracting RNA and reverse transcribing it. Using immunoSEQ multiplex PCR, the repertoire was profiled, and TCRdb retains in-frame clones only, with some absent. The sample yields more than 90,000 clones, approximately 54% seen once. Noted treatment: oral pan-JAK inhibitor, 5-10 mg twice daily. The source material was CD8+ T cells sorted from blood, sampled at week 24, from a patient treated with tofacitinib. The source is a human donor with alopecia areata.

The chain recombines TRBV6-6 with TRBJ2-5, with D possibly matching TRBD1 (6 bases). Germline loops: CDR1 MNHNY, CDR2 SVGAGI (reference sequence). The CDR3 consists of 16 residues. Trimming pared 5 bases from V and 3 bases from J, leaving 19 bases between. In nucleotides, the CDR3 is TGTGCCAGCAGTAATCCCGGGACACCACAGGAAGAGACCCAGTACTTC. Protein sequence: CASSNPGTPQEETQYF.

This clone occurred once. The chain couples TRBV29-1 to TRBJ1-1; D is ambiguous. Germline V gives CDR1 SQVTM, CDR2 ANQGSEA. V lost 0 bases to trimming and J lost 1 base, with 9 bases between them. The CDR3 covers 14 residues. For the CDR3, the DNA is TGCAGCGTTGAAGAAGCTCAACCGAACACTGAAGCTTTCTTT. Protein product: CSVEEAQPNTEAFF.

The CDR3 sequence is CASSQDMRAEQYF. Written as DNA, the CDR3 is TGTGCCAGCAGCCAAGATATGAGGGCCGAGCAGTACTTC. The V gene is TRBV14, the J gene TRBJ2-7; D perhaps matches TRBD2 (5 bases). The germline V gene encodes CDR1 SGHDN and CDR2 FVKESK. This CDR3 has 13 residues. Trimming left V 0 bases short and J 6 bases short, with 9 bases between.

The chain couples TRBV4-1 to TRBJ2-1; D is perhaps TRBD2 (5 bases). V gave up 2 bases and J gave up 8 bases, with 13 bases separating them. This CDR3 contains 14 residues. Germline V gene data show CDR1 as MGHRA and CDR2 as YSYEKL. This chain's CDR3 is CASSQRGQNDEQFF. Here the CDR3 DNA reads TGCGCCAGCAGCCAACGAGGGCAGAACGATGAGCAGTTCTTC.

This chain uses TRBV9 with TRBJ1-2; 9 bases are shared with TRBD1. Trimming at V came to 4 bases and at J to 5 bases, leaving 6 bases not matched to a gene. Germline V gene data show CDR1 as SGDLS and CDR2 as YYNGEE. The CDR3 runs to 14 residues. The CDR3: CASSSRDRVYGYTF. As DNA, the CDR3 is TGTGCCAGCAGCAGCCGGGACAGGGTTTATGGCTACACCTTC.

The V call is TRBV7-9, the J call TRBJ1-5; 7 bases fit TRBD1. The length of the CDR3 is 15 residues. Germline-derived CDR1 and CDR2 are SEHNR and FQNEAQ (reference sequence). J was trimmed by 3 bases and V by 5 bases; bases with no gene match: 7. CDR3 DNA sequence: TGTGCCAGCAGCCTGGTAGGGGGCTTCAATCAGCCCCAGCATTTT. This encodes CASSLVGGFNQPQHF.

V is TRBV6-5 and J is TRBJ2-1, with 8 bases matching TRBD2. CDR1 MNHEY and CDR2 SVGAGI come from the germline V gene. V was clipped by 8 bases and J by 4 bases; unmatched bases: 4. The CDR3 length is 13 residues. The CDR3 is CASSAGGYNEQFF. CDR3 coding DNA: TGTGCCAGCTCCGCGGGGGGTTACAATGAGCAGTTCTTC.

A note on this clone: In the same sample, other DNA sequences code for this CDR3. The chain joins TRBV13 to TRBJ1-1; TRBD1 might be the D (5 bases). V was shortened by 11 bases and J by 4 bases, with 14 bases between the two germline ends. Germline CDR1 reads PRHDT; CDR2 reads FYEKMQ (reference sequence). The CDR3 extends over 12 amino acids. Here the CDR3 DNA reads TGTGCCTCTCGTCTGGGGGGCACTGAAGCTTTCTTT. Its protein product is CASRLGGTEAFF.

V is TRBV4-1 and J is TRBJ1-5, with no clear D. CDR3 length equals 15 residues. Trimming took off 1 base at V and 6 bases at J, with 13 bases between the two ends. Germline loops: CDR1 MGHRA, CDR2 YSYEKL. The CDR3 here is CASSQGPGLVQPQHF. The CDR3, as DNA: TGCGCCAGCAGCCAAGGACCTGGGTTGGTTCAGCCCCAGCATTTT.

This clone was seen repeatedly, ten times or more. J is TRBJ1-3 and V is TRBV5-4, with TRBD1 matching 8 bases. Germline V CDR1 and CDR2: SGHNT, YYREEE (reference sequence). With 4 bases clipped from V and 2 bases from J, the junction kept 5 bases outside the gene matches. The length of the CDR3 is 15 residues. The CDR3, as DNA: TGTGCCAGCAGCGCGGGACAGGCCCCTGGAAACACCATATATTTT. It codes for CASSAGQAPGNTIYF.

This rearrangement joins TRBV27 to TRBJ2-7, with D tentatively TRBD1 (5 bases). The CDR3 runs 13 residues. V lost 0 bases and J 6 bases, leaving 9 bases between the germline ends. Germline-derived CDR1 and CDR2 are MNHEY and SMNVEV (reference sequence). DNA of the CDR3: TGTGCCAGCAGTTTATCGGCAGGGCTCGAGCAGTACTTC. It codes for CASSLSAGLEQYF.

In its sample, this clone was seen a few times. This chain connects TRBV29-1 to TRBJ1-2; no reliable D call. CDR3 length equals 13 residues. The V and J ends lost 0 bases and 4 bases respectively, with 9 bases between them. Per the germline V gene, CDR1 is SQVTM and CDR2 is ANQGSEA. As DNA, the CDR3 is TGCAGCGTTGAAGATGAGAGGAGCTATGGCTACACCTTC. Its translation is CSVEDERSYGYTF.

CDR3 sequence reads: CASSTIRDSPYNEQFF. For the CDR3, the DNA is TGTGCCAGCAGCACCATCCGGGACAGCCCCTACAATGAGCAGTTCTTC. The chain couples TRBV4-2 to TRBJ2-1; 7 nucleotides align to TRBD1. The CDR3 is made up of 16 amino acids. Losses at the gene ends were 5 bases for V and 2 bases for J; bases not matched to a gene: 9. Germline assignment: CDR1 LGHNA and CDR2 YNFKEQ.

This clone was seen more than once but under ten times. The chain links TRBV30 to TRBJ2-7, with TRBD2 as a possible D gene (5 bases). Trimming removed 0 bases at V and 3 bases at J, with 15 bases between. Per germline, CDR1 GTSNPN and CDR2 SVGIG (reference sequence). The CDR3 has 15 residues. CDR3 DNA: TGTGCCTGGAGTGTACCTCCAGAGGGCATCTACGAGCAGTACTTC. The encoded protein is CAWSVPPEGIYEQYF.

The chain joins TRBV30 to TRBJ1-1, with no clear D. Looked up from germline, CDR1 is GTSNPN and CDR2 is SVGIG (reference sequence). The CDR3 is 13 amino acids. The V gene lost 1 base and the J gene lost 3 bases, with 9 bases spanning the gap. In DNA, the CDR3 is TGTGCCTGGAGTGGTGACGGAGACACTGAAGCTTTCTTT. Its translation: CAWSGDGDTEAFF. Full variable domain (remainder filled in from reference TRBV30 and TRBJ1-1): SQTIHQWPATLVQPVGSPLSLECTVEGTSNPNLYWYRQAAGRGLQLLFYSVGIGQISSEVPQNLSASRPQDRQFILSSKKLLLSDSGFYLCAWSGDGDTEAFFGQGTRLTVV.

The genes are TRBV10-2 and TRBJ2-7; D assignment may be TRBD1 or TRBD2 (6 bases each). CDR1 and CDR2 (germline): WSHSY, SAAADI. V was trimmed by 0 bases and J by 5 bases, leaving 11 bases between them. This CDR3 has 14 residues. The CDR3 nucleotides are TGCGCCAGCAGTGAGTCCCGGGGGCCCCACGAGCAGTACTTC. It is translated as CASSESRGPHEQYF.

The chain is built from TRBV4-1 and TRBJ1-1; maybe TRBD1 (5 bases). CDR3 length: 16 amino acids. Germline lookup yields CDR1 MGHRA and CDR2 YSYEKL. Trimming stripped 1 base from V and 4 bases from J, with 16 bases between. The CDR3 sequence is CASSQVSNTGRTEAFF. DNA of the CDR3: TGCGCCAGCAGCCAAGTTTCCAATACAGGCCGCACTGAAGCTTTCTTT.

V is TRBV4-2 and J is TRBJ2-5; 12 bases map to TRBD2. The V gene's germline CDR1 is LGHNA and CDR2 YNFKEQ. The trim removed 0 bases at V and 4 bases at J, leaving 6 bases unmatched. This CDR3 contains 17 residues. CDR3 DNA sequence: TGTGCCAGCAGCCAAGATCTAGCGGGGGGGCCCGGAGAGACCCAGTACTTC. It specifies CASSQDLAGGPGETQYF.

The chain uses TRBV29-1 and TRBJ2-1; a possible D gene is TRBD1 (6 bases). Trimming stripped 6 bases from V and 14 bases from J, with 17 bases between. CDR3 length: 11 residues. Germline values: CDR1 SQVTM, CDR2 ANQGSEA. In nucleotides, the CDR3 is TGCAGCGTAGAGGGACAAGACCAGGAGTTCTTC. This sequence encodes CSVEGQDQEFF.

This chain links TRBV7-9 with TRBJ2-1; D is perhaps TRBD1 (5 bases). This CDR3 is 12 amino acids long. V was trimmed by 5 bases and J by 10 bases, leaving 12 bases between them. Germline V lookup: CDR1 SEHNR, CDR2 FQNEAQ (reference sequence). CDR3 DNA: TGTGCCAGCAGCACCGGACACCTGGAGCAGTTCTTC. Its protein product is CASSTGHLEQFF. The entire variable domain, with the rest obtained from reference TRBV7-9 and TRBJ2-1, is as follows: DTGVSQNPRHKITKRGQNVTFRCDPISEHNRLYWYRQTLGQGPEFLTYFQNEAQLEKSRLLSDRFSAERPKGSFSTLEIQRTEQGDSAMYLCASSTGHLEQFFGPGTRLTVL.

Notes on this clone: One base separates it from a far larger clone, so it is likely a read error. V usage is TRBV6-4 and J usage is TRBJ2-5; 11 nucleotides align to TRBD2. Looked up from germline, CDR1 is MRHNA and CDR2 is SNTAGT. This CDR3 is built from 15 residues. The J segment lost 5 bases and the V segment lost 0 bases, leaving 2 bases of the junction unmatched. The CDR3 DNA is TGTGCCAGCAGTGACTCTAGCGGGGGGGCCGAGACCCAGTACTTC. Translating gives CASSDSSGGAETQYF.

This sequence joins TRBV2 and TRBJ1-5, with 7 bases matching TRBD1. There are 15 residues in the CDR3. J gave up 4 bases and V 0 bases, and 3 bases lay outside the gene matches. Germline CDR1 reads SNHLY; CDR2 reads FYNNEI. The CDR3 region has the DNA TGTGCCAGCAGTGAAGCGGGACAGATAAATCAGCCCCAGCATTTT. It specifies CASSEAGQINQPQHF.

This chain uses TRBV11-2 with TRBJ2-1; D unresolved. V was clipped by 1 base and J by 4 bases, with 11 bases between them. From germline, CDR1 is SGHAT and CDR2 FQNNGV. The CDR3 extends over 15 amino acids. The CDR3 spells CASSLVLTEYNEQFF. CDR3 nucleotide sequence: TGTGCCAGCAGCTTAGTATTAACCGAATACAATGAGCAGTTCTTC.

CDR3 in amino acids: CASSSVGSGTATYNEQFF. CDR3 sequence (DNA): TGTGCCAGCAGCTCCGTTGGTTCCGGGACCGCCACCTACAATGAGCAGTTCTTC. The chain employs TRBV7-8 and TRBJ2-1; either TRBD1 or TRBD2 may fit D (5 bases each). CDR3 length equals 18 residues. CDR1 and CDR2 from the germline V gene are SGHVS and FQNEAQ. Trimming pared 4 bases from V and 2 bases from J, leaving 21 bases between.

The V gene is TRBV6-5, the J gene TRBJ1-6; no definite D call. Germline V gives CDR1 MNHEY, CDR2 SVGAGI. This CDR3 is built from 14 residues. Trimming pared 2 bases from V and 0 bases from J, leaving 2 bases between. This CDR3 reads CASSYGSYNSPLHF. In nucleotides, the CDR3 is TGTGCCAGCAGTTACGGCTCCTATAATTCACCCCTCCACTTT.

The CDR3 DNA sequence: TGTGCCAGCGGCATCTCCTACGAGCAGTACTTC. As protein: CASGISYEQYF. The chain employs TRBV13 and TRBJ2-7; D remains unclear. Germline CDR1 reads PRHDT; CDR2 reads FYEKMQ (reference sequence). Trimming removed 8 bases at V and 0 bases at J, with 5 bases between. The CDR3 totals 11 residues.

In its sample, this clone was seen once. V usage is TRBV11-3 and J usage is TRBJ1-1, with D uncertain. Germline V gene sequence: CDR1 SGHNT, CDR2 YENEEA. Trimming took 5 bases from V and 7 from J, leaving 14 bases between them. The CDR3 loop spans 13 amino acids. In DNA, the CDR3 is TGTGCCAGCAGCCCAGGCCCCGTCGGTGAAGCTTTCTTT. This sequence encodes CASSPGPVGEAFF.

The chain joins TRBV5-6 to TRBJ2-7; D perhaps matches TRBD1 (6 bases). Per germline, CDR1 SGHDT and CDR2 YYEEEE. This CDR3 spans 13 amino acids. V shed 4 bases and J shed 3 bases, with 11 bases lying between them. The CDR3: CASSEGHVYEQYF. Here the CDR3 DNA reads TGTGCCAGCAGCGAGGGACATGTCTACGAGCAGTACTTC. Full variable domain (rest looked up from reference TRBV5-6 and TRBJ2-7): DAGVTQSPTHLIKTRGQQVTLRCSPKSGHDTVSWYQQALGQGPQFIFQYYEEEERQRGNFPDRFSGHQFPNYSSELNVNALLLGDSALYLCASSEGHVYEQYFGPGTRLTVT.

J is TRBJ2-5 and V is TRBV5-6; 12 bases are a match to TRBD2. Germline CDR1 reads SGHDT; CDR2 reads YYEEEE. The CDR3 has 14 amino acids. Trimming cost V 4 bases and J 10 bases; bases outside gene matches: 8. The CDR3 bases are TGTGCCAGCAGCGAAGGACTAGCGGGGTACGACCAGTACTTC. It is translated as CASSEGLAGYDQYF. Supplemented by reference TRBV5-6 and TRBJ2-5, the full variable domain reads DAGVTQSPTHLIKTRGQQVTLRCSPKSGHDTVSWYQQALGQGPQFIFQYYEEEERQRGNFPDRFSGHQFPNYSSELNVNALLLGDSALYLCASSEGLAGYDQYFGPGTRLLVL.

The chain carries TRBV27 and TRBJ2-5; no reliable D call. The V gene's germline CDR1 is MNHEY and CDR2 SMNVEV (reference sequence). This CDR3 region has 14 residues. V lost 5 bases and J 5 bases, leaving 15 bases between the germline ends. The CDR3 spells CASSLEGPRETQYF. The DNA of the CDR3 is TGTGCCAGCAGTCTAGAAGGGCCACGGGAGACCCAGTACTTC.

The V gene is TRBV2, the J gene TRBJ2-5, with a weak D call TRBD1 (6 bases). The CDR3 totals 15 residues. V was clipped by 4 bases and J by 0 bases, with 12 bases between them. Germline CDR1 reads SNHLY; CDR2 reads FYNNEI. The CDR3 here is CASSGRTEYQETQYF. Written as DNA, the CDR3 is TGTGCCAGCAGTGGCCGGACAGAGTACCAAGAGACCCAGTACTTC.